Listed below are T cell receptor beta chains from one sample, sequenced in a study of T cell responses to AZD1222 COVID-19 vaccine. Profiling relied on immunoSEQ multiplex PCR, and the TCRdb table lists in-frame clones only, not all of them. Of around 200,000 clones listed, around 93% are singletons. This material consisted of peripheral blood, taken 28 days after the second dose of the MenACWY control vaccine. These receptors were collected from an adult who received the MenACWY meningococcal vaccine as a control. Each CDR3 is given without its conserved first and last residue. Each record gives: V gene, CDR3 protein.

v_gene: TRBV11-1; CDR3aa: ASSSGVWGSYNEQF
v_gene: TRBV30; CDR3aa: AGTGVYGYT
v_gene: TRBV27; CDR3aa: ASSLGDEQF
v_gene: TRBV7-9; CDR3aa: ASSRTGTNEKLF
v_gene: TRBV6-5; CDR3aa: ASSYSGQGSRPQH
v_gene: TRBV19; CDR3aa: ASSIGRSTEAF
v_gene: TRBV7-2; CDR3aa: ASSLVQAGTGELF
v_gene: TRBV9; CDR3aa: ASSTHRTDSYT
v_gene: TRBV7-3; CDR3aa: ASSLALGQPQH
v_gene: TRBV7-2; CDR3aa: ASSLGTGSGNTIY
v_gene: TRBV12-3/TRBV12-4; CDR3aa: ASSLLRKETQY
v_gene: TRBV27; CDR3aa: ASSSPHTEAF
v_gene: TRBV5-6; CDR3aa: ASSFGTGSGNAEAF
v_gene: TRBV27; CDR3aa: ASRTEALMNTEAF
v_gene: TRBV29-1; CDR3aa: SVGLRIRSTEAF
v_gene: TRBV28; CDR3aa: ASSSGAGNTIY
v_gene: TRBV5-1; CDR3aa: ASSFTTGNTGELF
v_gene: TRBV19; CDR3aa: ASSIGTGLNTEAF
v_gene: TRBV2; CDR3aa: ASSERGGRYNEQF
v_gene: TRBV3-1/TRBV3-2; CDR3aa: ASSQVTLITGSGANVLT
v_gene: TRBV11-2; CDR3aa: ASSLTRWGGAF
v_gene: TRBV6-1; CDR3aa: ASSEEAGGGRGYT
v_gene: TRBV30; CDR3aa: ACLGGTGVGNEQF
v_gene: TRBV19; CDR3aa: ASKGGFSGNTIY
v_gene: TRBV18; CDR3aa: ASSMFEDTQY